These T cell receptor beta chains were read from a single sample in a study of OX40 agonist ivuxolimab in advanced cancers. Sequenced by immunoSEQ multiplex PCR; TCRdb stores in-frame clones only, minus some. The sample gives around 40,000 clones, approximately 84% of which show up once; more than 12% is in the top ten. The sample consisted of CD4+ or CD8+ T cells sorted from blood, taken in a trial of the OX40 agonist ivuxolimab. Source of these receptors: an adult with an advanced solid tumor such as melanoma, head and neck, liver or kidney cancer. CDR3s include the opening cysteine and the closing phenylalanine or tryptophan.

cdr3_aa	v_call	j_call
CASSGSDTGELFF	TRBV2	TRBJ2-2
CASSLAGEQYF	TRBV7-9	TRBJ2-7
CAWDEGRTDTQYF	TRBV30	TRBJ2-3
CASSLTPGTSPNNEQFF	TRBV7-6	TRBJ2-1
CASSDGTGGDTQYF	TRBV6-4	TRBJ2-3
CASSLGVLAHGYTF	TRBV13	TRBJ1-2
CASSLGGTGNGYTF	TRBV28	TRBJ1-2
CASKRTGGFEAFF	TRBV2	TRBJ1-1
CASSSYQGTTNEKLFF	TRBV18	TRBJ1-4
CASSQSDRGRETQYF	TRBV28	TRBJ2-5
CSATIMEQYF	TRBV20-1	TRBJ2-7
CASSEAGGLGEKLFF	TRBV2	TRBJ1-4
CASLTLAGGTDTQYF	TRBV2	TRBJ2-3
CASSYSRTGTSYGYTF	TRBV6-5	TRBJ1-2
CASSPEGSYYEQYF	TRBV9	TRBJ2-7
CASSLDSIRNPQETQYF	TRBV7-6	TRBJ2-5
CASSVGGGNEQFF	TRBV9	TRBJ2-1
CASSSRGQSTDTQYF	TRBV13	TRBJ2-3
CASRHVRGRDYGYTF	TRBV28	TRBJ1-2
CASSFLPEPTNEKLFF	TRBV6-5	TRBJ1-4
CASSSTESQETQYF	TRBV13	TRBJ2-5
CASSYQGAVSEAFF	TRBV19	TRBJ1-1
CASSETGGFSYEQYF	TRBV4-1	TRBJ2-7
CASSSPEDRVGEAFF	TRBV7-9	TRBJ1-1
CASSSSSYEQYF	TRBV5-5	TRBJ2-7
CASSVTPSWEAFF	TRBV9	TRBJ1-1
CASSLIEGQGAWNTEAFF	TRBV7-2	TRBJ1-1
CASSEFGRAGTYNSPLHF	TRBV6-1	TRBJ1-6